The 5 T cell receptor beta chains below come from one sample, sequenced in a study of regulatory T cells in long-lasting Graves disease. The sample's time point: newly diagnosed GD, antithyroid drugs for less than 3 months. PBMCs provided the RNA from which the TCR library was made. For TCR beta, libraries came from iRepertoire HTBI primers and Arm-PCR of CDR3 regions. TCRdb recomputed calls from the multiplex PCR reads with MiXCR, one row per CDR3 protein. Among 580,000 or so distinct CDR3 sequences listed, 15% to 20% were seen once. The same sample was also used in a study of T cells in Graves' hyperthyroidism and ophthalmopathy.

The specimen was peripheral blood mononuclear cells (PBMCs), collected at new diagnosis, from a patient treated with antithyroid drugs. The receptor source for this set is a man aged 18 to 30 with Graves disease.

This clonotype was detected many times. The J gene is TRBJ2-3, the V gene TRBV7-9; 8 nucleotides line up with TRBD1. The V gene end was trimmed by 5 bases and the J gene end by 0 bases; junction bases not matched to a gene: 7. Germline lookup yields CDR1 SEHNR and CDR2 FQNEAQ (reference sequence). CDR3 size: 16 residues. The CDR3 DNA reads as TGTGCCAGCAGCGCGACGACAGGGGCCAGCACAGATACGCAGTATTTT. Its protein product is CASSATTGASTDTQYF.

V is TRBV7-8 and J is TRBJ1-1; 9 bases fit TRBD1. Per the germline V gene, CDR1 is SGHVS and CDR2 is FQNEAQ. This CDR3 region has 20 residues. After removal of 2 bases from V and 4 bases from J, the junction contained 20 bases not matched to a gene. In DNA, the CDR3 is TGTGCCAGCAGCTTACATGAGACACAGGGGGCGCTGAGGTGGGGCACTGAAGCTTTCTTT. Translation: CASSLHETQGALRWGTEAFF.

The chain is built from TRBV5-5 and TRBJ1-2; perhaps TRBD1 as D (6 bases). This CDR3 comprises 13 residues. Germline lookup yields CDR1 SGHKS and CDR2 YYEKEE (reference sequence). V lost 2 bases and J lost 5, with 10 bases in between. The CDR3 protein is CASSLRQAYGYTF. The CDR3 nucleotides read TGTGCCAGCAGCTTACGACAGGCTTATGGCTACACCTTC.

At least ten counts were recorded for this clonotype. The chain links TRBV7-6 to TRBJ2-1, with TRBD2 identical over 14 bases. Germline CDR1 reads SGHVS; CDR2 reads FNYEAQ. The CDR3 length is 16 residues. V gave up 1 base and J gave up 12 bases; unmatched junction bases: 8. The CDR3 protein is CASSLGPGLAGDGQFF. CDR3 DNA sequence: TGTGCCAGCAGCTTAGGACCGGGACTAGCGGGAGATGGGCAGTTCTTC.

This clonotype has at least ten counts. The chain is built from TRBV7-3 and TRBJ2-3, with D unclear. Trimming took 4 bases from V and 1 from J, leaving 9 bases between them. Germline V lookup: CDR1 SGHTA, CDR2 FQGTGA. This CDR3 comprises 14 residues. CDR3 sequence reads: CASSSGFGTDTQYF. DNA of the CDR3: TGTGCCAGCAGCTCCGGATTTGGCACAGATACGCAGTATTTT. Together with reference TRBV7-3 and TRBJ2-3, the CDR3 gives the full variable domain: GAGVSQTPSNKVTEKGKYVELRCDPISGHTALYWYRQSLGQGPEFLIYFQGTGAADDSGLPNDRFFAVRPEGSVSTLKIQRTERGDSAVYLCASSSGFGTDTQYFGPGTRLTVL.